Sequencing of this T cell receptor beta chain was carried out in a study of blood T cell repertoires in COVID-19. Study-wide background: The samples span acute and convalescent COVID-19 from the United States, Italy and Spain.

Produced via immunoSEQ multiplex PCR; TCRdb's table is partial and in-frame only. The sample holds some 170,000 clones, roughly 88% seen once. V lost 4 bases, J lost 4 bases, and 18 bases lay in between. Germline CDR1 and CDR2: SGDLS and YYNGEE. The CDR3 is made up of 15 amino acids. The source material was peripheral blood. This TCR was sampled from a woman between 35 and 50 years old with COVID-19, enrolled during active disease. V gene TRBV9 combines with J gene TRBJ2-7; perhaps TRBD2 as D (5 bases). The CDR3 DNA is TGTGCCAGCAGCCTAGACCCGGGGTTTGGTTACGAGCAGTACTTC. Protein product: CASSLDPGFGYEQYF.